This is a list of T cell receptor beta chains from one sample in a study of patients with pleural tuberculosis. TCRdb analysed the reads with MiXCR anew, one entry per CDR3 protein. The profile shows about 50,000 distinct CDR3 sequences, under 8.5% of them singletons. The receptors derive from a human donor with pleural tuberculosis. The CDR3 runs from the conserved cysteine through the conserved F or W. D genes are given only for firm matches. Clone size is shown for a subset of rows, as once, few, many or a class of expanded clone.

j_gene,d_gene,v_gene,abundance,CDR3aa,CDR3nt
TRBJ2-5,.,TRBV19,.,CASSIGYQETQYF,TGTGCCAGTAGTATCGGGTACCAAGAGACCCAGTACTTC
TRBJ1-4,TRBD1,TRBV20-1,many,CSARTGNEKLFF,TGCAGTGCCAGGACAGGGAATGAAAAACTGTTTTTT
TRBJ1-3,.,TRBV6-1,many,CASLLNGRSTIYF,TGTGCCAGTCTACTAAACGGAAGAAGCACCATATATTTT
TRBJ2-3,TRBD2,TRBV12-3/TRBV12-4,few,CASSLAPSGITDTQYF,TGTGCCAGCAGTTTAGCGCCTAGCGGGATCACAGATACGCAGTATTTT
TRBJ1-6,.,TRBV19,medium-sized,CASRAPLPTGNNSPLHF,TGTGCCAGTAGAGCCCCCCTCCCCACAGGGAATAATTCACCCCTCCACTTT
TRBJ1-3,.,TRBV14,many,CASRFAAGNTIYF,TGTGCCAGCAGATTTGCTGCTGGAAACACCATATATTTT
TRBJ1-4,TRBD1,TRBV28,many,CASSTSGTGLAKLFF,TGTGCCAGCAGTACTTCCGGGACAGGGCTTGCAAAACTGTTTTTT
TRBJ2-5,.,TRBV29-1,few,CSVEMYQETQYF,TGCAGCGTTGAAATGTACCAAGAGACCCAGTACTTC
TRBJ1-1,.,TRBV29-1,few,CSAHRVGGAEAFF,TGCAGCGCCCACAGGGTCGGGGGCGCGGAAGCTTTCTTT
TRBJ1-2,.,TRBV30,few,CAWSGRDSGRLGYTF,TGTGCCTGGAGTGGCCGGGACTCTGGCCGGCTTGGCTACACCTTC
TRBJ1-2,.,TRBV20-1,many,CSASGGWVNGYTF,TGCAGTGCTAGCGGGGGGTGGGTCAACGGCTACACCTTC
TRBJ2-1,.,TRBV20-1,many,CSASTAANQFF,TGCAGTGCTAGTACGGCGGCCAACCAGTTCTTC
TRBJ2-1,TRBD2,TRBV7-3,many,CASSLRSGSSYNEQFF,TGTGCCAGCAGCTTAAGGAGCGGGAGCTCCTACAATGAGCAGTTCTTC
TRBJ1-5,.,TRBV11-1,many,CASSDELYQPQHF,TGTGCCAGCAGCGACGAACTATATCAGCCCCAGCATTTT
TRBJ1-1,.,TRBV5-4,many,CASSLVGTLNTEAFF,TGTGCCAGCAGCTTGGTAGGGACACTGAACACTGAAGCTTTCTTT
TRBJ2-3,.,TRBV28,many,CASSRPGITDTQYF,TGTGCCAGCAGTCGACCCGGGATAACGGATACGCAGTATTTT
TRBJ1-5,.,TRBV5-1,.,CASSEGPGQPQHF,TGCGCCAGCAGTGAGGGTCCCGGCCAGCCCCAGCATTTT
TRBJ2-3,TRBD2,TRBV11-1,.,CASSFGGSGANTQYF,TGTGCCAGCAGCTTTGGCGGGAGTGGTGCAAATACGCAGTATTTT
TRBJ2-1,.,TRBV2,many,CASSDIYIEQFF,TGTGCCAGCAGTGACATCTACATTGAGCAGTTCTTC
TRBJ2-5,.,TRBV11-2,many,CASSSQLVQETQYF,TGTGCCAGCAGCTCCCAACTAGTCCAAGAGACCCAGTACTTC
TRBJ1-5,.,TRBV28,many,CAISKLSSNQPQHF,TGTGCCATCAGCAAGTTGAGTAGCAATCAGCCCCAGCATTTT
TRBJ1-2,.,TRBV28,many,CASSNPRGPYGYTF,TGTGCCAGCAGTAATCCCAGGGGTCCCTATGGCTACACCTTC
TRBJ2-7,.,TRBV2,many,CASSEGLLEPTYEQYF,TGTGCCAGCAGTGAAGGGCTCCTGGAACCCACCTACGAGCAGTACTTC
TRBJ1-5,.,TRBV11-2,many,CASSPKATSGQPQHF,TGTGCCAGCAGCCCGAAAGCCACGTCCGGTCAGCCCCAGCATTTT
TRBJ1-2,.,TRBV20-1,many,CSARDRYSIGGTNYGYTF,TGCAGTGCTAGAGATAGATATTCAATAGGCGGAACTAACTATGGCTACACCTTC
TRBJ1-1,.,TRBV11-2,many,CASTVDRMYTEAFF,TGTGCCAGCACCGTTGACAGAATGTACACTGAAGCTTTCTTT
TRBJ1-5,TRBD1,TRBV12-3/TRBV12-4,many,CASKGQGAMSNQPQHF,TGTGCCAGCAAGGGACAGGGGGCGATGAGCAATCAGCCCCAGCATTTT
TRBJ1-2,TRBD1,TRBV6-4,many,CASSDNDRDQSYGYTF,TGTGCCAGCAGTGACAACGACAGGGATCAGTCCTATGGCTACACCTTC
TRBJ1-1,.,TRBV29-1,few,CSVGRDGPEAFF,TGCAGCGTTGGCAGGGATGGACCTGAAGCTTTCTTT
TRBJ2-7,TRBD2,TRBV18,many,CASSALAGGYEQYF,TGTGCCAGCTCAGCACTAGCGGGAGGTTACGAGCAGTACTTC
TRBJ1-2,.,TRBV2,many,CASSDENYGYTF,TGTGCCAGCAGTGATGAGAACTATGGCTACACCTTC
TRBJ2-1,TRBD2,TRBV12-5,.,CASGLGLAESYNEQFF,TGTGCTAGTGGTTTGGGACTAGCGGAAAGCTACAATGAGCAGTTCTTC
TRBJ1-6,TRBD1,TRBV20-1,many,CSASRQGINSPLHF,TGCAGTGCTAGCCGACAGGGCATAAATTCACCCCTCCACTTT
TRBJ1-5,.,TRBV11-1,many,CASSLGFNQPQHF,TGTGCCAGCAGCTTAGGATTTAATCAGCCCCAGCATTTT
TRBJ1-1,.,TRBV29-1,many,CSAEVGAASGAFF,TGCAGCGCAGAAGTAGGGGCGGCGAGCGGAGCTTTCTTT
TRBJ2-5,.,TRBV20-1,many,CSASGSFGTQYF,TGCAGTGCTAGTGGCAGCTTCGGGACCCAGTACTTC
TRBJ2-5,.,TRBV12-3/TRBV12-4,many,CASSLTERPLQETQYF,TGTGCCAGCAGTTTGACCGAGCGGCCCCTACAAGAGACCCAGTACTTC
TRBJ2-1,TRBD1,TRBV6-1,many,CASSRIQGTNEQFF,TGTGCCAGCAGCCGAATACAGGGGACAAATGAGCAGTTCTTC
TRBJ1-1,.,TRBV11-1,many,CASSFPGLTPNTEAFF,TGTGCCAGCAGCTTTCCGGGCCTCACCCCCAACACTGAAGCTTTCTTT
TRBJ2-5,.,TRBV14,.,CASSQDLSETQYF,TGTGCCAGCAGCCAAGATCTTTCGGAGACCCAGTACTTC
TRBJ2-3,TRBD2,TRBV20-1,many,CSAPHFAGGEDTQYF,TGCAGTGCCCCGCATTTTGCGGGAGGGGAGGATACGCAGTATTTT
TRBJ1-5,.,TRBV4-2,many,CASSQEDRVNQPQHF,TGTGCCAGCAGCCAAGAAGATAGGGTGAATCAGCCCCAGCATTTT
TRBJ1-6,TRBD1,TRBV2,many,CASRRDRINSPLHF,TGTGCCAGCAGACGGGACAGAATAAATTCACCCCTCCACTTT
TRBJ1-2,.,TRBV29-1,.,CSVVVGSAYGYTF,TGCAGCGTTGTGGTCGGTTCAGCCTATGGCTACACCTTC
TRBJ1-2,.,TRBV11-1,few,CASSSDHYGYTF,TGTGCCAGCAGCTCCGACCACTATGGCTACACCTTC
TRBJ2-1,.,TRBV7-2,many,CASSLGLVEVF,TGTGCCAGCAGCTTAGGACTAGTCGAGGTCTTC
TRBJ2-1,.,TRBV15,many,CATSERIWDEQFF,TGTGCCACCAGCGAGAGAATCTGGGATGAGCAGTTCTTC
TRBJ2-1,.,TRBV2,.,CARAGQSSSYNEQFF,TGTGCCAGAGCGGGACAGTCGAGCTCCTACAATGAGCAGTTCTTC
TRBJ1-2,TRBD1,TRBV10-3,few,CATLGPDRSNYGYTF,TGTGCCACCTTGGGACCGGACAGGTCTAACTATGGCTACACCTTC
TRBJ2-1,TRBD2,TRBV6-4,many,CASSDGGLAGVRNEQFF,TGTGCCAGCAGTGACGGGGGACTAGCGGGAGTCCGGAATGAGCAGTTCTTC
TRBJ2-3,TRBD2,TRBV27,many,CASSFGGGTDTQYF,TGTGCCAGCAGTTTCGGGGGGGGCACAGATACGCAGTATTTT
TRBJ2-7,TRBD2,TRBV5-4,many,CASSLDGRSYEQYF,TGTGCCAGCAGCTTGGACGGGAGGTCCTACGAGCAGTACTTC
TRBJ2-3,TRBD2,TRBV6-1,many,CASWGRTSSDTQYF,TGTGCCAGCTGGGGGCGGACTAGCTCAGATACGCAGTATTTT
TRBJ2-2,.,TRBV28,many,CASSLSRANRGELFF,TGTGCCAGCAGTTTGTCCAGGGCCAACAGGGGGGAGCTGTTTTTT